The TCR beta chain under discussion was sequenced for a study of cytomegalovirus exposure and HLA in healthy donors. A word on this clone: The same CDR3 also results from other DNA sequences found in this sample.

With 60 Vbeta and 13 Jbeta primers, the PCR was carried out. Profiled with immunoSEQ multiplex PCR; TCRdb holds only in-frame clones, not every one. Among 250,000 to 350,000 clones listed, around 90% were seen once. The TCR originated in a woman aged 18-35 years in good health and CMV-seronegative. Input material: PBMCs.

In nucleotides, the CDR3 is TGTGCCATCACTGGGCAGGGCCACGAGCAGTACTTC. It codes for CAITGQGHEQYF. The rearrangement links TRBV10-3 to TRBJ2-7, with D perhaps TRBD1 (5 bases). This CDR3 is 12 amino acids long. V shed 7 bases and J shed 5 bases, with 12 bases lying between them. Germline V gives CDR1 ENHRY, CDR2 SYGVKD.